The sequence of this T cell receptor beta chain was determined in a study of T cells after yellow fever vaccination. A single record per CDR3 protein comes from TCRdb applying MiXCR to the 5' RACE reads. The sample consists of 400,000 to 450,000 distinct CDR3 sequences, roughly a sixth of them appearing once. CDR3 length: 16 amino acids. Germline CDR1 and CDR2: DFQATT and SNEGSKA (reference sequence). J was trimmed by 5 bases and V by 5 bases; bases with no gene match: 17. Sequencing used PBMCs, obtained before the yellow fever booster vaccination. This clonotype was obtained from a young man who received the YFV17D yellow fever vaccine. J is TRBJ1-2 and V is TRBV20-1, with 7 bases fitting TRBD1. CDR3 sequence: CSASPTYRDRKYGYTF. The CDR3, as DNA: TGCAGTGCTTCACCGACATACCGGGACAGAAAGTATGGCTACACCTTC.